What follows describes a single T cell receptor beta chain. Its antigen remains unknown. Profiled with immunoSEQ multiplex PCR; TCRdb holds only in-frame clones, not every one. The repertoire includes 150,000 to 200,000 clones, about 87% of them detected once, and 2.5% to 3% sits in the top ten. This record comes from a study of T cell responses to AZD1222 COVID-19 vaccine. Study-wide results and caveats: Nearly half of unique spike-specific TCRs reportedly avoided B.1.351 and B.1.1.7 mutated regions.

The CDR3 is 16 amino acids. V was clipped by 3 bases and J by 6 bases; unmatched bases: 7. Looked up from germline, CDR1 is KGHSH and CDR2 is LQKENI. This TCR was recovered from an adult in good health. V and J are TRBV18 and TRBJ2-3; 12 positions agree with TRBD2. Sequences were derived from peripheral blood, sampled on day 0 of MenACWY control vaccination. The CDR3 bases are TGTGCCAGCTCACCCCCACCTAGCGGGGGGGCGGATACGCAGTATTTT. Its protein is CASSPPPSGGADTQYF.